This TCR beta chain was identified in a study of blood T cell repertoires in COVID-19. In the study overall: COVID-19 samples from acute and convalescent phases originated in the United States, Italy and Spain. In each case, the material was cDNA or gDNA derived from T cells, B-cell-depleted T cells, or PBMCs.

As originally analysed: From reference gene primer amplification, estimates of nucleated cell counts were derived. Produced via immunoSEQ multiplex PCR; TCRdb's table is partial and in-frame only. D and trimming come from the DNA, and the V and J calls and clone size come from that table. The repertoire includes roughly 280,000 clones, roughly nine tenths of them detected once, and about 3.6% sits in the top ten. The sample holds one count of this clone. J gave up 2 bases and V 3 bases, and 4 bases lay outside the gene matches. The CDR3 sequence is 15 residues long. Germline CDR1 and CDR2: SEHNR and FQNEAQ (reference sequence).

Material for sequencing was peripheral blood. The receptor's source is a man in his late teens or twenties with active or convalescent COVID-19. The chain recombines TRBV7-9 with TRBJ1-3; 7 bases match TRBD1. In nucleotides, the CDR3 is TGTGCCAGCAGCTTCTTAGGGACAGCTGGAAACACCATATATTTT. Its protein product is CASSFLGTAGNTIYF.